This T cell receptor beta chain comes out of a study of beta chain features in type 1 diabetes. Study-level background: Patients were similar to healthy donors in age and gender (as well as in cell yields).

Findings and caveats of the study: The study found fewer insertions and more deletions at VDJ junctions in type 1 diabetes patients.

cDNA synthesis used the whole RNA isolate, giving expressed TCRB sequences. Each sample of naive, central memory or regulatory T cells had, on average, roughly 3.5 million reads. Libraries were prepared by immunoSEQ multiplex PCR; TCRdb keeps only in-frame clonotypes and omits some of them. The repertoire includes some 900,000 clones, 17% of them detected once, and 0.023% sits in the top ten. Note on this clone: The antigen is unknown.

Unmatched junction bases numbered 12, after V lost 6 bases and J lost 5 bases. The CDR3 spans 15 residues. Per the germline V gene, CDR1 is MNHEY and CDR2 is SMNVEV (reference sequence). The sample consisted of naive CD4+ T cells from blood. The V and J genes are TRBV27 and TRBJ2-5, with 7 positions matching TRBD1. The origin of this receptor is a young woman in good health. The CDR3 is CASSRRQGSEETQYF. CDR3 nucleotide sequence: TGTGCCAGCAGCCGACGACAGGGTAGTGAGGAGACCCAGTACTTC.